This T cell receptor (beta chain) comes out of a study of cytomegalovirus exposure and HLA in healthy donors. Study findings and constraints: Sequence variants that were highly shared formed a cluster that was likely a sequencing artifact. In a later analysis, V- and J-gene trimming of beta chains associated with a DCLRE1C missense variant, replicated independently. An ancestry cluster, one associated with Asian ancestry, reportedly showed fewer N-insertions than the approximately 660-donor mean in a later analysis.

With 60 Vbeta and 13 Jbeta primers, the PCR was carried out. TCRdb keeps only in-frame clones here, not all; method: immunoSEQ multiplex PCR. The sample holds about 64,000 clones, more than 60% seen once. Points on this clone: Antigen unknown.

The origin of this receptor is a male donor in good health and CMV-seropositive. Sequencing used PBMCs.

The chain's CDR3 is CAISESRIGLAGNEQFF. The CDR3 DNA reads TGTGCCATCAGTGAGTCGAGGATAGGACTAGCTGGGAATGAGCAGTTCTTC. This chain links TRBV10-3 with TRBJ2-1; 8 bases match TRBD2. The junction had 11 bases not matched to a gene; V was cut back by 0 bases and J by 7 bases. CDR1 is ENHRY, CDR2 SYGVKD, per germline. The CDR3 totals 17 residues.